This T cell receptor beta chain originates from a study of vaccination effects on CD4 cells after COVID-19. Sequencing in the ViraFEST assay came after antigen-specific CD4+ T cells had been expanded with viral peptide pools, which were used to stimulate PBMC. Upon completion of approximately ten days in culture, CD4+ T cells were isolated. The person's infection with SARS-CoV-2, confirmed by PCR, took place between March and December 2020. Germline V gene lookup returns CDR1 SEHNR and CDR2 FQNEAQ (reference sequence). CDR3 length equals 16 residues. V lost 2 bases to trimming and J lost 3 bases, with 13 bases between them. About this clone: Its antigen is undetermined.

The data were produced by immunoSEQ multiplex PCR, yet TCRdb's version contains in-frame clones alone and is incomplete. The profile covers about 20,000 clones, with 70% to 80% appearing a single time and 30% to 45% taken by the ten largest. This sample comprised CD4+ T cells from PBMCs cultured with a peptide pool, obtained before COVID-19 vaccination. The clonotype comes from a human donor who had a prior SARS-CoV-2 infection. V and J are TRBV7-9 and TRBJ2-2, with D tentatively TRBD2 (5 bases). DNA of the CDR3: TGTGCCAGCAGCTTAAGGATTAGCGAGGACACCGGGGAGCTGTTTTTT. This encodes CASSLRISEDTGELFF.